The T cell receptor (beta chain) under discussion was sequenced for a study of beta chain features in type 1 diabetes. Every isolated RNA sample was fully reverse transcribed, so sequencing captured expressed TCRB transcripts. Clones were read by immunoSEQ multiplex PCR, and TCRdb kept only the in-frame ones, dropping some. The data contain around 56,000 clones, around 50% of them singletons. Germline CDR1 and CDR2: KGHSH and LQKENI. This CDR3 contains 16 residues. Findings and caveats of the study: Shorter TCRB CDR3s, moderately but significantly so, marked every one of the four CD4+ subsets in Type 1 diabetes patients.

About this clone: Antigen: not known.

The TCR was taken from a woman aged 40-49 years with type 1 diabetes. The chain couples TRBV18 to TRBJ2-5; TRBD2 might be the D (6 bases). The tail of the sequence fits TRBJ2-7 better, so the J call may be wrong. The source material was Tregs from blood. The CDR3 sequence: CASSPDFRGVSYEQYF. In DNA form, the CDR3 reads TGTGCCAGCTCACCAGATTTTCGCGGGGTCTCCTACGAGCAGTACTTC.